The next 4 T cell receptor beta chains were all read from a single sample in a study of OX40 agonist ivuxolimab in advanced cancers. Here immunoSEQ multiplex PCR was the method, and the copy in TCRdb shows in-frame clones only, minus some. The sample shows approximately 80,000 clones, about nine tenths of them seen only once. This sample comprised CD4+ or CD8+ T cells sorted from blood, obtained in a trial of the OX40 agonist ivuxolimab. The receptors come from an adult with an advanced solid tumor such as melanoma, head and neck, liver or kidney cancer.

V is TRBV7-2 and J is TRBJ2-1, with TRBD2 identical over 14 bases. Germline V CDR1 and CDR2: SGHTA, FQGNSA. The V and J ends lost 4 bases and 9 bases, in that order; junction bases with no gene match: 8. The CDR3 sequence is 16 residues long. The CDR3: CASSSYGTSGSLEQFF. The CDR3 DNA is TGTGCCAGCAGCTCATACGGGACTAGCGGGAGTCTTGAGCAGTTCTTC.

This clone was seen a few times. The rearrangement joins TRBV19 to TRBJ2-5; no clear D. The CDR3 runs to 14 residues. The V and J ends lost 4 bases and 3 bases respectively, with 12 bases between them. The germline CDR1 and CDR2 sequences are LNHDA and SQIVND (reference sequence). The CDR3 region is CASSTRLLEETQYF. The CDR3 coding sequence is TGTGCCAGTAGTACCCGACTCCTCGAAGAGACCCAGTACTTC.

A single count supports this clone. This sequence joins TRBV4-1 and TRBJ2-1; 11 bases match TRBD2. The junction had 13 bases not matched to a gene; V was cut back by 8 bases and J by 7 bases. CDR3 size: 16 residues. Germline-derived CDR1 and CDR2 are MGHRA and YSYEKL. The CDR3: CASRYKPGLAENEQFF. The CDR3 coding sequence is TGCGCCAGCCGATACAAACCGGGACTAGCGGAGAATGAGCAGTTCTTC.

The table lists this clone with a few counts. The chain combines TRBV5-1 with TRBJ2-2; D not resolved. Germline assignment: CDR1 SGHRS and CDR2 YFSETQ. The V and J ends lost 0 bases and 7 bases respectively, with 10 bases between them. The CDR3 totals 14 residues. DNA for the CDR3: TGCGCCAGCAGCTTGGCTACGGAGCTCGGGGAGCTGTTTTTT. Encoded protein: CASSLATELGELFF. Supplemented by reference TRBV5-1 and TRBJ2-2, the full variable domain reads KAGVTQTPRYLIKTRGQQVTLSCSPISGHRSVSWYQQTPGQGLQFLFEYFSETQRNKGNFPGRFSGRQFSNSRSEMNVSTLELGDSALYLCASSLATELGELFFGEGSRLTVL.